The clone carrying this T cell receptor (beta chain) was observed many times. Its antigen is currently unknown. These data come from a study of T cells in Graves' hyperthyroidism and ophthalmopathy. At the level of the study: Peripheral blood was secured at the point of initial diagnosis, before any treatment. The study, taken as a whole, reports: The model forecast ophthalmopathy, anticipating it by a median about 7 months before onset. Blood also contained most expanded thyroid clonotypes above 0.001.

Researchers took RNA transcripts and amplified the TCR beta CDR3 regions from them. The TCR CDR3 first-round RT-PCR relied on the HTBI primer set. Each CDR3 protein gets one entry after TCRdb re-called the multiplex PCR reads with MiXCR. The table records around 480,000 distinct CDR3 sequences, around 14% of them present only once. Stable Graves' hyperthyroidism meant no ophthalmopathy progression within 18 months. This sequence originates from a young woman with Graves' hyperthyroidism. The sequencing input was blood.

CDR3 in amino acids: CASSYALSGGETQYF. The DNA for the CDR3 is TGTGCCAGCAGTTACGCCCTAAGCGGAGGGGAGACCCAGTACTTC. The genes are TRBV6-5 and TRBJ2-5; D may be TRBD2 (6 bases). Trimming cost V 2 bases and J 5 bases, with 15 bases left between them. Germline V gene lookup returns CDR1 MNHEY and CDR2 SVGAGI. This CDR3 region has 15 residues.